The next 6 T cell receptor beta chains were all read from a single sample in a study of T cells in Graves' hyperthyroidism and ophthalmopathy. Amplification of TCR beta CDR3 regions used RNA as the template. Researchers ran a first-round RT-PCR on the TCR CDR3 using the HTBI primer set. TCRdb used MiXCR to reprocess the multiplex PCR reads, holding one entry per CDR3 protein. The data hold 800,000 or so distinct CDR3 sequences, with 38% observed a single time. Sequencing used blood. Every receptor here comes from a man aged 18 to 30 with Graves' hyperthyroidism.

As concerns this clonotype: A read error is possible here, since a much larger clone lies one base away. In DNA form, the CDR3 reads TGCAGTACTAGTGAACCGACAGGGGTCGGCACTGAAGCTTTCTTT. It is translated as CSTSEPTGVGTEAFF. The chain carries TRBV20-1 and TRBJ1-1; 8 positions match TRBD1. CDR3 length: 15 residues. CDR1 is DFQATT, CDR2 SNEGSKA, per germline (reference sequence).

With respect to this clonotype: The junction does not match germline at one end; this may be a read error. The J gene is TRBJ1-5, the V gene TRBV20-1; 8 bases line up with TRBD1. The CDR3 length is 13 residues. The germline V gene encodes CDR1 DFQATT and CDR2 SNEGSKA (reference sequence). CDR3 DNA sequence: TGCAGTGGCCTCGGGACAGGAAATCAGCCCCAACATTTT. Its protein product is CSGLGTGNQPQHF.

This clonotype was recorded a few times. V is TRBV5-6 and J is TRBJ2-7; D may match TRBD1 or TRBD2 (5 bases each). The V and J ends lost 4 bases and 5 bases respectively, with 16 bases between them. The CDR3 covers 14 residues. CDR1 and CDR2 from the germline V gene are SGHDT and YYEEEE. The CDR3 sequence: CASSPQGVSDEQYF. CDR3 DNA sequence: TGTGCCAGCAGCCCCCAGGGAGTGAGCGACGAGCAGTACTTC. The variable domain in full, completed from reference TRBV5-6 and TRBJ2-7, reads DAGVTQSPTHLIKTRGQQVTLRCSPKSGHDTVSWYQQALGQGPQFIFQYYEEEERQRGNFPDRFSGHQFPNYSSELNVNALLLGDSALYLCASSPQGVSDEQYFGPGTRLTVT.

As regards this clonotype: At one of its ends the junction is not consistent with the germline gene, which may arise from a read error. CDR3 DNA sequence: TGCAGCGTAAAGAGACTGCTCCAAGAGACCCAGTATTTC. As protein: CSVKRLLQETQYF. The chain is built from TRBV29-1 and TRBJ2-5; D uncertain. Germline CDR1 reads SQVTM; CDR2 reads ANQGSEA. The CDR3 totals 13 residues.

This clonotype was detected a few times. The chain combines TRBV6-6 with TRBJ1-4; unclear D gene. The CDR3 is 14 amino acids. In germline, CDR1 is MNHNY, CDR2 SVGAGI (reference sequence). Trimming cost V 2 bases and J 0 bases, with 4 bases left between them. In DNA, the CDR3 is TGTGCCAGCAGTTACGAAGCAACTAATGAAAAACTGTTTTTT. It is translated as CASSYEATNEKLFF.

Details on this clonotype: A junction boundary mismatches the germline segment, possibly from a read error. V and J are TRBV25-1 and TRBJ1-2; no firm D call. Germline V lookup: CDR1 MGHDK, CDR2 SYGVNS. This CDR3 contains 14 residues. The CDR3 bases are TGTGCCAGCAGTGTACGGGCTGCGGACTATGGCTGCACCTTC. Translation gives CASSVRAADYGCTF.